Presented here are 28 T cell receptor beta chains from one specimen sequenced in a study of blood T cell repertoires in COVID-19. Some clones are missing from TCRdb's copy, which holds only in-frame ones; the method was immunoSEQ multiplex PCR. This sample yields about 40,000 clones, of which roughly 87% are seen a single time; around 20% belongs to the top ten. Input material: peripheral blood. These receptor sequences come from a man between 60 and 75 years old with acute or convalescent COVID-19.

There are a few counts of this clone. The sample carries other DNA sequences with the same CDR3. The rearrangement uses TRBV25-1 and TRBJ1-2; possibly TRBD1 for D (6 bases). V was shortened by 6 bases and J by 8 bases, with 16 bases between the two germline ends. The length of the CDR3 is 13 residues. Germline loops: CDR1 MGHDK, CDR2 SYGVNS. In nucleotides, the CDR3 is TGTGCCAGCAGCCAACGAGGGGGTAGCGGCTACACCTTC. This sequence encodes CASSQRGGSGYTF.

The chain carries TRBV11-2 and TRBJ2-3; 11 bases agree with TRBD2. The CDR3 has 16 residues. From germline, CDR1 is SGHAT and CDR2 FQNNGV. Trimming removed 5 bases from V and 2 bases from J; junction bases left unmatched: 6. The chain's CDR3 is CASSLTSGTSTDTQYF. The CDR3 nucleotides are TGTGCCAGCAGCCTGACTAGCGGGACATCCACAGATACGCAGTATTTT.

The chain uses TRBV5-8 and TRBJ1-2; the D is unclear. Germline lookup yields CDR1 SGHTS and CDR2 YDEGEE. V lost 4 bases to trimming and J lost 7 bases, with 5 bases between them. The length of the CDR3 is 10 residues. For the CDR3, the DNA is TGTGCCAGCAGCCTAGGTGGCTACACCTTC. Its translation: CASSLGGYTF.

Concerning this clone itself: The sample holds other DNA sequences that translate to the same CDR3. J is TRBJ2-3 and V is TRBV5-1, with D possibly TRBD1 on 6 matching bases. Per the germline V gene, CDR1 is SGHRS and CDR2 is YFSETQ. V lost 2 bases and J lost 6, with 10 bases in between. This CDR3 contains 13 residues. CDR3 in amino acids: CASSFWGRDTQYF. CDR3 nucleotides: TGCGCCAGCAGCTTTTGGGGGCGGGATACGCAGTATTTT.

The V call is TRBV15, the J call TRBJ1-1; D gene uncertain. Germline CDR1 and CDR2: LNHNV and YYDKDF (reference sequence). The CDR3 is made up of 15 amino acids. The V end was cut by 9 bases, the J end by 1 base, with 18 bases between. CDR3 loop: CATNPTQASNTEAFF. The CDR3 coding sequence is TGTGCCACAAACCCCACCCAGGCGTCGAACACTGAAGCTTTCTTT. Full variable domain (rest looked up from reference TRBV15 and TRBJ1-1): DAMVIQNPRYQVTQFGKPVTLSCSQTLNHNVMYWYQQKSSQAPKLLFHYYDKDFNNEADTPDNFQSRRPNTSFCFLDIRSPGLGDTAMYLCATNPTQASNTEAFFGQGTRLTVV.

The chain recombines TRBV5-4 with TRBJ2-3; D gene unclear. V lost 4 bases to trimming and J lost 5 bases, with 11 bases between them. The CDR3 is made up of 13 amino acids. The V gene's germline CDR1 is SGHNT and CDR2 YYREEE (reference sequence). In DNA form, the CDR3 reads TGTGCCAGCAGCCAGCGATTTAAAGATACGCAGTATTTT. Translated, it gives CASSQRFKDTQYF.

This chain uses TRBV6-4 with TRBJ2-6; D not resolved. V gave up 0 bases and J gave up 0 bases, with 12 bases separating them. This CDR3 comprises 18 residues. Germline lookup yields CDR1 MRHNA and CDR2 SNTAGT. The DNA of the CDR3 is TGTGCCAGCAGTGACTCGAACAGTGCCTTCTCTGGGGCCAACGTCCTGACTTTC. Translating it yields CASSDSNSAFSGANVLTF.

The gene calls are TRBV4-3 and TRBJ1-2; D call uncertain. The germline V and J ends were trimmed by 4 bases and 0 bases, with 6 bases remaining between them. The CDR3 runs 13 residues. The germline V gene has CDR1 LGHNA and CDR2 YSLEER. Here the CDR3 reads CASSRGANYGYTF. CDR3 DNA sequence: TGCGCCAGCAGCCGCGGGGCTAACTATGGCTACACCTTC.

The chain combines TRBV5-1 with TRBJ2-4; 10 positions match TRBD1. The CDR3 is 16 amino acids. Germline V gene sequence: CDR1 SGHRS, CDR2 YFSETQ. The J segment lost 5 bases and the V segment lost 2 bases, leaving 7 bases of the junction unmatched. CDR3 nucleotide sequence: TGCGCCAGCAGCTTAACCGGGACAGGGGTCCAAAACATTCAGTACTTC. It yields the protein CASSLTGTGVQNIQYF.

The CDR3 nucleotides are TGCGCCAGCAGCTTGGACAGACCCACTGAAGCTTTCTTT. Translated, it gives CASSLDRPTEAFF. The chain combines TRBV5-1 with TRBJ1-1, with no clear D. The CDR3 has 13 amino acids. Germline CDR1 and CDR2: SGHRS and YFSETQ. Trimming removed 0 bases at V and 4 bases at J, with 7 bases between.

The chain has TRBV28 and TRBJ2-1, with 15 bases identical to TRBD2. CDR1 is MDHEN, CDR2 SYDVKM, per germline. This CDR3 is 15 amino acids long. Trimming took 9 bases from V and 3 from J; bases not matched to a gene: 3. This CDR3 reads CASGTSGRFYNEQFF. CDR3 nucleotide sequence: TGTGCCAGTGGGACTAGCGGGAGGTTCTACAATGAGCAGTTCTTC.

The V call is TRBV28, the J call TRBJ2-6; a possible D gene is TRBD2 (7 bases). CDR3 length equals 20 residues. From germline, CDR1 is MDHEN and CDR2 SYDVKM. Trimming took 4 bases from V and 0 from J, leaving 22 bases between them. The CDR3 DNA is TGTGCCAGCAGTTCTCCACTGGGGGGGGCGAGGAACTCTGGGGCCAACGTCCTGACTTTC. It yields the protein CASSSPLGGARNSGANVLTF.

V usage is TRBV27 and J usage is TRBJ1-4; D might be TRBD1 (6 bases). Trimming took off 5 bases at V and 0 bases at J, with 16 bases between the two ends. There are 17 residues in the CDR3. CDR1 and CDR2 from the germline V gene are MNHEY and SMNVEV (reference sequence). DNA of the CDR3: TGTGCCAGCAGTGCACAGGGTACCGTTGCAACTAATGAAAAACTGTTTTTT. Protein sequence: CASSAQGTVATNEKLFF.

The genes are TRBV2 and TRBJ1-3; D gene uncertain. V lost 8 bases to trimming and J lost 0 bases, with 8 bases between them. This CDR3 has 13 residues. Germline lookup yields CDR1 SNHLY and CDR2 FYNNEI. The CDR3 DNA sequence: TGTGCCAGCGCCCCAGTCTCTGGAAACACCATATATTTT. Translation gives CASAPVSGNTIYF. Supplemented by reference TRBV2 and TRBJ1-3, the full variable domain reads EPEVTQTPSHQVTQMGQEVILRCVPISNHLYFYWYRQILGQKVEFLVSFYNNEISEKSEIFDDQFSVERPDGSNFTLKIRSTKLEDSAMYFCASAPVSGNTIYFGEGSWLTVV.

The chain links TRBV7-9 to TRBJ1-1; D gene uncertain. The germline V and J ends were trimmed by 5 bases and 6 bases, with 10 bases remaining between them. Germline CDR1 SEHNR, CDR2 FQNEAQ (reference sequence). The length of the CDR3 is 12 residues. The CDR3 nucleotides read TGTGCCAGCAGCCGAAGCGTCCCTGAAGCTTTCTTT. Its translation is CASSRSVPEAFF.

The CDR3 protein is CASSPGMTEGTEAFF. The CDR3 coding sequence is TGCGCCAGCAGCCCAGGAATGACAGAAGGAACTGAAGCTTTCTTT. This chain uses TRBV5-1 with TRBJ1-1; D might be TRBD1 (5 bases). Germline lookup yields CDR1 SGHRS and CDR2 YFSETQ. V dropped 4 bases and J dropped 5 bases, with 18 bases sitting between them. The CDR3 has 15 amino acids. The full variable domain, with the rest looked up from reference TRBV5-1 and TRBJ1-1, is KAGVTQTPRYLIKTRGQQVTLSCSPISGHRSVSWYQQTPGQGLQFLFEYFSETQRNKGNFPGRFSGRQFSNSRSEMNVSTLELGDSALYLCASSPGMTEGTEAFFGQGTRLTVV.

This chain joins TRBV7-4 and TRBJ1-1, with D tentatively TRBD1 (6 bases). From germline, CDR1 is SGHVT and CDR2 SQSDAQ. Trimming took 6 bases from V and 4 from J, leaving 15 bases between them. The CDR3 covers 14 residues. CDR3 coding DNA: TGTGCCAGCAGGGCCTACAGGGCCTGCACTGAAGCTTTCTTT. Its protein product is CASRAYRACTEAFF.

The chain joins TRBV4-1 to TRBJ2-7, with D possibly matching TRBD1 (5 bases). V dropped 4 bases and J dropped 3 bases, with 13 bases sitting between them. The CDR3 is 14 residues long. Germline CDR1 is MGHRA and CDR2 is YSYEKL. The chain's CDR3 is CASSPGPLDYEQYF. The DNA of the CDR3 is TGCGCCAGCAGCCCAGGGCCCCTAGACTACGAGCAGTACTTC.

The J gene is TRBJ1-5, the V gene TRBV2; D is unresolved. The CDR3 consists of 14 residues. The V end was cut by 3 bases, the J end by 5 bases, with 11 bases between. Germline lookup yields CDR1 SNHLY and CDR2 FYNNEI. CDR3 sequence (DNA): TGTGCCAGCAGTGACGGACTCCCCGATCAGCCCCAGCATTTT. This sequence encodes CASSDGLPDQPQHF.

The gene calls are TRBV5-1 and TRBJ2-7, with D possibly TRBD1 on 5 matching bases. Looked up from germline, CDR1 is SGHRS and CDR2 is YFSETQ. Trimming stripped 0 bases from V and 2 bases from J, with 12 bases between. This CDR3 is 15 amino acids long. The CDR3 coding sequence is TGCGCCAGCAGCTTGGGCGTGGGGCCCCCCTACGAGCAGTACGTC. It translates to CASSLGVGPPYEQYV.

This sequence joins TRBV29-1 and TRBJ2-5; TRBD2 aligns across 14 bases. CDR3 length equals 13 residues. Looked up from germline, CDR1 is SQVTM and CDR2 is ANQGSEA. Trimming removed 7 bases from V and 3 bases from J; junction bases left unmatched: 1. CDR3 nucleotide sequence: TGCAGCGGGGGACTAGCGGGAGAAGAGACCCAGTACTTC. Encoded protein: CSGGLAGEETQYF.

Here the CDR3 reads CASSSILAGGETQYF. CDR3 DNA: TGCGCCAGCAGCTCGATCCTAGCGGGAGGGGAGACCCAGTACTTC. V and J are TRBV5-1 and TRBJ2-5; TRBD2 agrees at 12 bases. The CDR3 length is 15 residues. CDR1 is SGHRS, CDR2 YFSETQ, per germline. Trimming at V came to 3 bases and at J to 5 bases, leaving 5 bases not matched to a gene.

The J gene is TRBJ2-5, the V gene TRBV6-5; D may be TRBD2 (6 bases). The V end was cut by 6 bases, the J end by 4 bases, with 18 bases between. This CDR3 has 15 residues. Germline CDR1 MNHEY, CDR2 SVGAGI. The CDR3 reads CASSPTPLAAETQYF. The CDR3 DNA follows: TGTGCCAGCAGCCCAACCCCCTTAGCGGCAGAGACCCAGTACTTC.

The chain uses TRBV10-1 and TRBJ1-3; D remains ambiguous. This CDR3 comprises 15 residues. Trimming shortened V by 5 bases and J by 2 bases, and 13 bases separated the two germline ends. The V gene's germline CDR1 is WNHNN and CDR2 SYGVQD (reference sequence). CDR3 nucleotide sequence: TGCGCCAGCAGTTTCTCCAGCGGGGCTGGAAACACCATATATTTT. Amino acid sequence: CASSFSSGAGNTIYF.

The CDR3 region is CASSLVGQGRTEAFF. The CDR3 nucleotides read TGTGCCAGCAGCTTGGTTGGACAGGGGAGGACTGAAGCTTTCTTT. The rearrangement joins TRBV5-4 to TRBJ1-1; TRBD1 matches at 9 bases. Trimming removed 0 bases from V and 5 bases from J; junction bases left unmatched: 5. Germline loops: CDR1 SGHNT, CDR2 YYREEE (reference sequence). CDR3 length: 15 amino acids.

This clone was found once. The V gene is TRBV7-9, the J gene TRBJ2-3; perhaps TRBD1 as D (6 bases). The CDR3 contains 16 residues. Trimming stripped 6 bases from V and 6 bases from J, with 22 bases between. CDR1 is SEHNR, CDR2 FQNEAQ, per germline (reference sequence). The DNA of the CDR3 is TGTGCCAGCAGGACCGAATGGGACACGCACCGGGATACGCAGTATTTT. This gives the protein CASRTEWDTHRDTQYF.

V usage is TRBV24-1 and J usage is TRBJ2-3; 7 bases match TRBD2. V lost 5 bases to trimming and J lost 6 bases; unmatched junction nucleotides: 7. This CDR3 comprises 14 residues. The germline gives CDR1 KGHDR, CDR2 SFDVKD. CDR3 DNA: TGTGCCACCAGTGGGCGGGGGAGAGAGGATACGCAGTATTTT. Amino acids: CATSGRGREDTQYF.

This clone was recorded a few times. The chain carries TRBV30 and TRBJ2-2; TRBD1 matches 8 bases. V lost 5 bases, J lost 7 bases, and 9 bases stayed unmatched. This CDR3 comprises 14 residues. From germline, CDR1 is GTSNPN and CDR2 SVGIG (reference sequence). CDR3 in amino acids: CAWGQGVTNGELFF. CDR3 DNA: TGTGCCTGGGGACAGGGCGTAACGAACGGGGAGCTGTTTTTT.